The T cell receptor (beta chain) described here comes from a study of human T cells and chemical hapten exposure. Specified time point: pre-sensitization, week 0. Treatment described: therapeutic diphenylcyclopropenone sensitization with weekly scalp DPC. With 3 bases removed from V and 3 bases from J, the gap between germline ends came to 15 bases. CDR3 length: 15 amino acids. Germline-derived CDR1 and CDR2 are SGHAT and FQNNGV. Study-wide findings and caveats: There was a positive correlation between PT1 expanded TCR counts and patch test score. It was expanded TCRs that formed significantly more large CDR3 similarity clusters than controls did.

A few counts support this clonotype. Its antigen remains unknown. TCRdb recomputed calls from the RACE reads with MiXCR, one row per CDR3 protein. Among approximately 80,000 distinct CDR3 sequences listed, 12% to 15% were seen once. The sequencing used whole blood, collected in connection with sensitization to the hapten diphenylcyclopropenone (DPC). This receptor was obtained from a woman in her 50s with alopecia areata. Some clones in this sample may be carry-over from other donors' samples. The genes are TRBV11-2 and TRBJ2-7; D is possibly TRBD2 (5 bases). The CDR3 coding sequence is TGTGCCAGCAGCTTCGGACTGCCCAACTTCTACGAGCAGTACTTC. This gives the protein CASSFGLPNFYEQYF.